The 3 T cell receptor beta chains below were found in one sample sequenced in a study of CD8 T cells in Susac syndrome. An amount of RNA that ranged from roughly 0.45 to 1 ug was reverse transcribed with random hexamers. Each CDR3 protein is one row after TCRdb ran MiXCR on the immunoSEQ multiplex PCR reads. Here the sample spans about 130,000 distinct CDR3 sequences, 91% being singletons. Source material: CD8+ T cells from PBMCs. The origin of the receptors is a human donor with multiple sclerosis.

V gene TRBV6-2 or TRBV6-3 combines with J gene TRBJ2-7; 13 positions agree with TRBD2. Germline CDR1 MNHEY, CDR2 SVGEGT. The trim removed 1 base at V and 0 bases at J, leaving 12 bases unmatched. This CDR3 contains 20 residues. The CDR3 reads CASSYWDPGLAGTSSYEQYF. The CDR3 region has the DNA TGTGCCAGCAGTTACTGGGATCCGGGACTAGCGGGAACAAGCTCCTACGAGCAGTACTTC.

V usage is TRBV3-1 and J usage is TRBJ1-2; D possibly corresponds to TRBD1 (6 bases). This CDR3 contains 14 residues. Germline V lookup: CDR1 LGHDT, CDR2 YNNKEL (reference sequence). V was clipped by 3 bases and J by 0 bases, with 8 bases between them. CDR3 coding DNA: TGTGCCAGCAGCCAGCGGACAGCTAACTATGGCTACACCTTC. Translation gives CASSQRTANYGYTF.

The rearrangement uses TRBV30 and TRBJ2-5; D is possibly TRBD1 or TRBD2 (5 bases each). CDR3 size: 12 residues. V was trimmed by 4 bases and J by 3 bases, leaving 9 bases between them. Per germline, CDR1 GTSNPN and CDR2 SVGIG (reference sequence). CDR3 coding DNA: TGTGCCTGGATGGGGACGGAAGAGACCCAGTACTTC. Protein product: CAWMGTEETQYF.